The 30 T cell receptor beta chains below were found in one sample sequenced in a study of CD8+ T cells in alopecia areata. Sequencing templates came from extracted RNA that was reverse transcribed into cDNA. Measured with immunoSEQ multiplex PCR; TCRdb has only the in-frame clones, and not every one. The table records under 25,000 clones, around three fifths of them present only once. This sample's treatment: oral pan-JAK inhibitor, 5-10 mg twice daily. It was from alopecia areata patients that lesional scalp punch biopsies and peripheral blood were collected. The source was skin, collected at week 4, from a patient treated with tofacitinib. These receptors were obtained from a human donor with alopecia areata.

The genes are TRBV4-3 and TRBJ1-2; TRBD1 might be the D (5 bases). CDR3 length equals 15 residues. Trimming cost V 4 bases and J 8 bases, with 20 bases left between them. Germline V gene lookup returns CDR1 LGHNA and CDR2 YSLEER. The CDR3 region is CASSPLGGREKGYTF. The CDR3 DNA reads TGCGCCAGCAGCCCACTGGGAGGCAGGGAGAAAGGCTACACCTTC.

The chain is built from TRBV5-6 and TRBJ1-1; the D is unclear. With 3 bases removed from V and 1 base from J, the gap between germline ends came to 19 bases. The length of the CDR3 is 17 residues. Looked up from germline, CDR1 is SGHDT and CDR2 is YYEEEE. Here the CDR3 reads CASSSPGSLAANTEAFF. CDR3 coding DNA: TGTGCCAGCAGCTCGCCCGGGTCTTTGGCAGCGAACACTGAAGCTTTCTTT.

J is TRBJ1-2 and V is TRBV10-3, with 7 bases matching TRBD1. The CDR3 is 19 residues long. Looked up from germline, CDR1 is ENHRY and CDR2 is SYGVKD. J gave up 4 bases and V 0 bases, and 17 bases lay outside the gene matches. CDR3 amino acids: CAISESGEGTASFPYGYTF. Here the CDR3 DNA reads TGTGCCATCAGTGAGTCAGGGGAGGGGACAGCCTCTTTCCCCTATGGCTACACCTTC.

The chain combines TRBV15 with TRBJ1-4; D unclear. Trimming left V 5 bases short and J 0 bases short, with 7 bases between. The CDR3 contains 14 residues. Germline V CDR1 and CDR2: LNHNV, YYDKDF (reference sequence). The chain's CDR3 is CATSSGATNEKLFF. The DNA for the CDR3 is TGTGCCACCAGCTCTGGCGCAACTAATGAAAAACTGTTTTTT.

This chain links TRBV4-2 with TRBJ1-2, with 9 bases lining up with TRBD1. J lost 4 bases, V lost 0 bases, and 6 bases had no gene match. The germline V gene encodes CDR1 LGHNA and CDR2 YNFKEQ. The CDR3 contains 16 residues. DNA of the CDR3: TGTGCCAGCAGCCAAGAGGACAGGGGAGGAACCTATGGCTACACCTTC. Amino acid sequence: CASSQEDRGGTYGYTF.

This clone was seen only a few times. V gene TRBV30 combines with J gene TRBJ1-3; TRBD1 matches 7 bases. The trim removed 4 bases at V and 8 bases at J, leaving 11 bases unmatched. This CDR3 is built from 14 residues. Germline V gene lookup returns CDR1 GTSNPN and CDR2 SVGIG (reference sequence). The DNA for the CDR3 is TGTGCCTGGACCGGGACAGTTGGGTTGCACACCATATATTTT. It yields the protein CAWTGTVGLHTIYF.

The chain recombines TRBV30 with TRBJ2-3; 8 bases match TRBD2. V lost 4 bases and J lost 1; bases outside the gene matches: 7. Germline V gene data show CDR1 as GTSNPN and CDR2 as SVGIG (reference sequence). This CDR3 region has 15 residues. The CDR3 nucleotides are TGTGCCTGGACCGCCGGGACTAGGGGCACAGATACGCAGTATTTT. Its protein is CAWTAGTRGTDTQYF. Full variable domain (outside the CDR3, taken from reference TRBV30 and TRBJ2-3): SQTIHQWPATLVQPVGSPLSLECTVEGTSNPNLYWYRQAAGRGLQLLFYSVGIGQISSEVPQNLSASRPQDRQFILSSKKLLLSDSGFYLCAWTAGTRGTDTQYFGPGTRLTVL.

V usage is TRBV14 and J usage is TRBJ2-3; 8 nucleotides agree with TRBD1. Per the germline V gene, CDR1 is SGHDN and CDR2 is FVKESK. The CDR3 runs to 14 residues. J gave up 5 bases and V 6 bases, and 7 bases lay outside the gene matches. The CDR3 nucleotides are TGTGCCAGCAGTCGACAGGGGAGAGTAGATACGCAGTATTTT. It encodes CASSRQGRVDTQYF. Looking up the rest from reference TRBV14 and TRBJ2-3 gives the full variable domain: EAGVTQFPSHSVIEKGQTVTLRCDPISGHDNLYWYRRVMGKEIKFLLHFVKESKQDESGMPNNRFLAERTGGTYSTLKVQPAELEDSGVYFCASSRQGRVDTQYFGPGTRLTVL.

The chain carries TRBV12-1 and TRBJ2-5; the table's TRBD1 call for D was not verified on the DNA. TRBV12-1 has pseudogene status. This CDR3 is built from 14 residues. The CDR3 loop reads CASSFGDRAETQYF. The CDR3 region has the DNA TGTGCCAGCAGCTTTGGGGACAGGGCCGAGACCCAGTACTTC.

This clone was seen more than once but under ten times. This sequence joins TRBV4-2 and TRBJ2-5; tentatively, D is TRBD2 (6 bases). The V and J ends lost 1 base and 1 base respectively, with 13 bases between them. Germline CDR1 LGHNA, CDR2 YNFKEQ. The CDR3 spans 16 residues. CDR3 sequence reads: CASSQGEAGRQETQYF. CDR3 coding DNA: TGTGCCAGCAGCCAAGGGGAAGCGGGCCGCCAAGAGACCCAGTACTTC.

The V gene is TRBV28, the J gene TRBJ1-1; 7 bases are a match to TRBD1. The ends lost 1 base at V and 4 bases at J; junction bases unmatched: 6. The CDR3 is 15 residues long. Germline V gene lookup returns CDR1 MDHEN and CDR2 SYDVKM. For the CDR3, the DNA is TGTGCCAGCAGTTTATTTAGAGGGGGCGGCACTGAAGCTTTCTTT. This translates into CASSLFRGGGTEAFF. Using reference TRBV28 and TRBJ1-1 for the parts outside the CDR3, the full variable domain is DVKVTQSSRYLVKRTGEKVFLECVQDMDHENMFWYRQDPGLGLRLIYFSYDVKMKEKGDIPEGYSVSREKKERFSLILESASTNQTSMYLCASSLFRGGGTEAFFGQGTRLTVV.

This chain connects TRBV28 to TRBJ1-6, with D tentatively TRBD1 (6 bases). Germline V lookup: CDR1 MDHEN, CDR2 SYDVKM. This CDR3 is built from 20 residues. V lost 2 bases, J lost 4 bases, and 24 bases lay in between. The CDR3 sequence: CASSLAPTGSTQDYNSPLHF. CDR3 coding DNA: TGTGCCAGCAGTTTAGCCCCGACAGGTTCGACCCAAGATTATAATTCACCCCTCCACTTT.

In this sample, this clone turned up a few times. This sequence joins TRBV5-4 and TRBJ2-7; D gene ambiguous. The CDR3 runs to 12 residues. V was pared by 2 bases and J by 5 bases, with 8 bases between. Germline CDR1 is SGHNT and CDR2 is YYREEE (reference sequence). Here the CDR3 reads CASSFTENEQYF. The CDR3 DNA is TGTGCCAGCAGCTTCACAGAGAACGAGCAGTACTTC.

This chain links TRBV28 with TRBJ2-7; D might be TRBD1 (6 bases). V lost 2 bases to trimming and J lost 3 bases, with 14 bases between them. The CDR3 runs to 15 residues. Germline lookup yields CDR1 MDHEN and CDR2 SYDVKM. CDR3 amino acids: CASSLGAGVFYEQYF. The CDR3 DNA sequence: TGTGCCAGCAGTTTAGGGGCAGGGGTGTTCTACGAGCAGTACTTC.

The table lists this clone with a few counts. This chain uses TRBV28 with TRBJ1-2; D is perhaps TRBD1 (5 bases). Deletions cut 2 bases from V and 7 bases from J, with 14 bases between. This CDR3 is 14 amino acids long. Germline-derived CDR1 and CDR2 are MDHEN and SYDVKM. The CDR3 is CASSLQGRPGGYTF. In DNA form, the CDR3 reads TGTGCCAGCAGTTTACAGGGCAGACCTGGTGGCTACACCTTC.

The rearrangement uses TRBV19 and TRBJ1-5; 8 nucleotides line up with TRBD1. The germline V gene encodes CDR1 LNHDA and CDR2 SQIVND (reference sequence). The CDR3 loop spans 15 amino acids. The J segment lost 6 bases and the V segment lost 4 bases, leaving 8 bases of the junction unmatched. The CDR3 nucleotides read TGTGCCAGTAGTAGCCGGACAGGGAATGGTCAGCCCCAGCATTTT. Its protein is CASSSRTGNGQPQHF. The full variable domain, rest sourced from reference TRBV19 and TRBJ1-5, is DGGITQSPKYLFRKEGQNVTLSCEQNLNHDAMYWYRQDPGQGLRLIYYSQIVNDFQKGDIAEGYSVSREKKESFPLTVTSAQKNPTAFYLCASSSRTGNGQPQHFGDGTRLSIL.

The chain joins TRBV6-5 to TRBJ1-1; D unresolved. The CDR3 is 13 residues long. Trimming took 4 bases from V and 8 from J, leaving 14 bases between them. CDR1 and CDR2 from the germline V gene are MNHEY and SVGAGI. Written as DNA, the CDR3 is TGTGCCAGCAGTTCGTCCCCCTCAATGGAAGCTTTCTTT. It is translated as CASSSSPSMEAFF.

The chain employs TRBV11-3 and TRBJ2-3, with 9 bases aligning to TRBD1. Per germline, CDR1 SGHNT and CDR2 YENEEA. Losses at the gene ends were 8 bases for V and 4 bases for J; bases not matched to a gene: 13. The CDR3 spans 16 residues. CDR3 protein: CASSQGDREEADTQYF. CDR3 nucleotides: TGTGCCAGCTCACAGGGGGACAGGGAGGAAGCAGATACGCAGTATTTT. The variable domain in full, completed from reference TRBV11-3 and TRBJ2-3, reads EAGVVQSPRYKIIEKKQPVAFWCNPISGHNTLYWYLQNLGQGPELLIRYENEEAVDDSQLPKDRFSAERLKGVDSTLKIQPAELGDSAVYLCASSQGDREEADTQYFGPGTRLTVL.

The sample holds one count of this clone. The chain recombines TRBV19 with TRBJ1-6; TRBD1 matches 8 bases. J was trimmed by 12 bases and V by 6 bases; bases with no gene match: 13. Germline V gene sequence: CDR1 LNHDA, CDR2 SQIVND (reference sequence). This CDR3 contains 15 residues. CDR3 DNA sequence: TGTGCCAGTAGCAGGACAGGGACGGATCCCCAACCCCTCCACTTT. Amino acid sequence: CASSRTGTDPQPLHF.

CDR3 bases: TGTGCCAGCAGTGAACAGGGGGCTGGGGCCAACGTCCTGACTTTC. Translating it yields CASSEQGAGANVLTF. The genes are TRBV6-1 and TRBJ2-6; 7 bases agree with TRBD1. With V trimmed by 2 bases and J by 2 bases, 0 bases remained unmatched. CDR3 size: 15 residues. CDR1 and CDR2 from the germline V gene are MNHNS and SASEGT.

The gene calls are TRBV29-1 and TRBJ2-2; weak D call: TRBD2 (5 bases). V was shortened by 7 bases and J by 5 bases, with 8 bases between the two germline ends. CDR3 length: 11 amino acids. Germline V gene lookup returns CDR1 SQVTM and CDR2 ANQGSEA. The CDR3 loop reads CSGGGTGELFF. The CDR3 bases are TGCAGCGGTGGAGGTACCGGGGAGCTGTTTTTT.

This clone appeared once. The V gene is TRBV5-1, the J gene TRBJ2-7; TRBD2 aligns across 8 bases. V lost 5 bases and J lost 0; bases outside the gene matches: 4. The CDR3 is 14 residues long. CDR1 and CDR2 (germline): SGHRS, YFSETQ. The CDR3 nucleotides are TGCGCCAGCAGTTCCGGGACTAGCTCCTACGAGCAGTACTTC. The encoded protein is CASSSGTSSYEQYF.

This clone was detected a few times. The rearrangement uses TRBV4-1 and TRBJ2-5; 15 nucleotides line up with TRBD2. Germline CDR1 MGHRA, CDR2 YSYEKL. CDR3 size: 17 residues. V was pared by 2 bases and J by 5 bases, with 6 bases of the junction left unmatched. CDR3 DNA sequence: TGCGCCAGCAGCCAACCGGGACTAGCGGGGGGTAGGGAGACCCAGTACTTC. Translated: CASSQPGLAGGRETQYF.

The chain links TRBV28 to TRBJ1-5; TRBD1 might be the D (6 bases). Trimming took 4 bases from V and 4 from J, leaving 29 bases between them. The germline CDR1 and CDR2 sequences are MDHEN and SYDVKM. This CDR3 is built from 20 residues. The CDR3 region has the DNA TGTGCCAGCAGTTCCTTACCGAGATGGGACACTCCTTCCGGGAATCAGCCCCAGCATTTT. This encodes CASSSLPRWDTPSGNQPQHF.

The chain uses TRBV11-2 and TRBJ2-7; 8 bases are a match to TRBD1. The CDR3 consists of 14 residues. Germline V CDR1 and CDR2: SGHAT, FQNNGV. V shed 5 bases and J 2 bases; nucleotides not matched to a gene: 5. The CDR3 loop is CASSARQGPYEQYF. CDR3 DNA sequence: TGTGCCAGCAGCGCCCGACAGGGGCCCTACGAGCAGTACTTC. Full variable domain (remainder filled in from reference TRBV11-2 and TRBJ2-7): EAGVAQSPRYKIIEKRQSVAFWCNPISGHATLYWYQQILGQGPKLLIQFQNNGVVDDSQLPKDRFSAERLKGVDSTLKIQPAKLEDSAVYLCASSARQGPYEQYFGPGTRLTVT.

This clone showed up just once. The chain has TRBV7-2 and TRBJ2-2, with D possibly being TRBD1 (5 bases). CDR1 is SGHTA, CDR2 FQGNSA, per germline. The V end was cut by 2 bases, the J end by 1 base, with 11 bases between. The CDR3 spans 16 residues. Here the CDR3 DNA reads TGTGCCAGCAGCTTAAGGTCAGGGTGGAACACCGGGGAGCTGTTTTTT. Translation gives CASSLRSGWNTGELFF. Full variable domain (outside the CDR3, taken from reference TRBV7-2 and TRBJ2-2): GAGVSQSPSNKVTEKGKDVELRCDPISGHTALYWYRQSLGQGLEFLIYFQGNSAPDKSGLPSDRFSAERTGGSVSTLTIQRTQQEDSAVYLCASSLRSGWNTGELFFGEGSRLTVL.

The chain is built from TRBV28 and TRBJ1-2; D unclear. Germline-derived CDR1 and CDR2 are MDHEN and SYDVKM. Trimming removed 3 bases at V and 10 bases at J, with 12 bases between. The CDR3 loop spans 12 amino acids. The CDR3 coding sequence is TGTGCCAGCAGTTTGAATAAAGGCTTCTACACCTTC. It is translated as CASSLNKGFYTF.

Comment on this clone: The germline gene is not matched at one end of the junction; a read error may be the cause. This rearrangement joins TRBV7-7 to TRBJ2-7; 8 nucleotides line up with TRBD1. Germline CDR1 is SSHAT and CDR2 is FNYEAQ (reference sequence). The CDR3 runs 16 residues. The CDR3 spells CASSLGQGQGNYEQYF. CDR3 DNA: TGTGCTAGCAGCTTAGGCCAAGGACAGGGAAACTACGAGCAGTACTTC.

The V call is TRBV7-9, the J call TRBJ1-2; 8 positions match TRBD1. V lost 5 bases and J lost 8; bases outside the gene matches: 7. The CDR3 extends over 13 amino acids. From germline, CDR1 is SEHNR and CDR2 FQNEAQ (reference sequence). The chain's CDR3 is CASSRDRREGYTF. The CDR3 nucleotides read TGTGCCAGCAGCCGGGACAGGAGGGAGGGCTACACCTTC.

The chain links TRBV5-1 to TRBJ2-1; 12 bases map to TRBD1. V shed 3 bases and J 10 bases; nucleotides not matched to a gene: 2. The V gene's germline CDR1 is SGHRS and CDR2 YFSETQ. This CDR3 region has 13 residues. The CDR3 region is CASSSGTGGEQFF. CDR3 DNA: TGCGCCAGCAGCTCCGGGACAGGGGGCGAGCAGTTCTTC. Looking up the rest from reference TRBV5-1 and TRBJ2-1 gives the full variable domain: KAGVTQTPRYLIKTRGQQVTLSCSPISGHRSVSWYQQTPGQGLQFLFEYFSETQRNKGNFPGRFSGRQFSNSRSEMNVSTLELGDSALYLCASSSGTGGEQFFGPGTRLTVL.